This TCR beta chain was recorded in a study of regulatory T cells in long-lasting Graves disease. Sequencing libraries for TCR beta were prepared with iRepertoire HTBI primers and Arm-PCR of CDR3 regions. MiXCR, applied by TCRdb to the multiplex PCR reads, yields one record per CDR3 protein. This sample has more than 300,000 distinct CDR3 sequences, with around 16% found just once. Time point described: newly diagnosed GD, antithyroid drugs for less than 3 months. The TCR library was made from RNA extracted from PBMCs. An endocrinology department in Xi'an, China, recruited the patients. In its sample, this clonotype was seen many times. The clonotype originates from a female donor with Graves disease. The sequences come from peripheral blood mononuclear cells (PBMCs), collected at new diagnosis, from a patient treated with antithyroid drugs.

The CDR3 bases are TGCAGCGTTCCCCACGACAGGGGTCATGGCTACACCTTC. Its translation is CSVPHDRGHGYTF. This chain joins TRBV29-1 and TRBJ1-2, with 8 bases aligning to TRBD1. V was pared by 5 bases and J by 6 bases, with 8 bases of the junction left unmatched. CDR1 and CDR2 (germline): SQVTM, ANQGSEA. The CDR3 runs to 13 residues.